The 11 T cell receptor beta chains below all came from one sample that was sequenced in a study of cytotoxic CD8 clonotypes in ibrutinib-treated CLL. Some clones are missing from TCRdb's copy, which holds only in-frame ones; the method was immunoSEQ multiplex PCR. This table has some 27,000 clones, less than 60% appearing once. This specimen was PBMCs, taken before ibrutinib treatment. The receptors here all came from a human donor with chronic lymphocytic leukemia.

The CDR3 spells CAIKGRGDYGYTF. Here the CDR3 DNA reads TGTGCCATCAAGGGCAGGGGCGACTATGGCTACACCTTC. This chain links TRBV10-3 with TRBJ1-2, with a tentative D call TRBD1 (6 bases). The V gene lost 7 bases and the J gene lost 3 bases, with 12 bases spanning the gap. Germline V CDR1 and CDR2: ENHRY, SYGVKD. This CDR3 spans 13 amino acids.

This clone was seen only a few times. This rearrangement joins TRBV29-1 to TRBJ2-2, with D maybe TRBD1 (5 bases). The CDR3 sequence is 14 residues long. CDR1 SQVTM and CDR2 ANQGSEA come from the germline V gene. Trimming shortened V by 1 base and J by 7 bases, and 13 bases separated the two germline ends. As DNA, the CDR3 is TGCAGCGTTGAAGGGGGCGGTATTGACGGGGAGCTGTTTTTT. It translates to CSVEGGGIDGELFF.

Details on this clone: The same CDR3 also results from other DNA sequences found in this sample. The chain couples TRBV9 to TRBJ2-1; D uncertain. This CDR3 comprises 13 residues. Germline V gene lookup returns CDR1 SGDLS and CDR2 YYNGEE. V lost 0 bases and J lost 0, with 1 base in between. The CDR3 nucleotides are TGTGCCAGCAGCGTAGTCTCCTACAATGAGCAGTTCTTC. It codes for CASSVVSYNEQFF.

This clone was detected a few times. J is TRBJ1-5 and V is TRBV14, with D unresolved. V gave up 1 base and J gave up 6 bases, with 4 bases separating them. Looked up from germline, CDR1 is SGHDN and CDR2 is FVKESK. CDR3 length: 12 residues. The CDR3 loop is CASSQGFQPQHF. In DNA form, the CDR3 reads TGTGCCAGCAGCCAAGGTTTTCAGCCCCAGCATTTT.

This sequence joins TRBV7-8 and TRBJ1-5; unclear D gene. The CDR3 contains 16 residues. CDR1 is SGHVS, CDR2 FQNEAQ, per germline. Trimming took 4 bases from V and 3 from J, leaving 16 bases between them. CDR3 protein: CASSYKDRHTNQPQHF. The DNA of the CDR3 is TGTGCCAGCAGCTACAAAGACCGACATACCAATCAGCCCCAGCATTTT. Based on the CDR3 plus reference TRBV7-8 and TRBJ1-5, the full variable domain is GAGVSQSPRYKVAKRGQDVALRCDPISGHVSLFWYQQALGQGPEFLTYFQNEAQLDKSGLPSDRFFAERPEGSVSTLKIQRTQQEDSAVYLCASSYKDRHTNQPQHFGDGTRLSIL.

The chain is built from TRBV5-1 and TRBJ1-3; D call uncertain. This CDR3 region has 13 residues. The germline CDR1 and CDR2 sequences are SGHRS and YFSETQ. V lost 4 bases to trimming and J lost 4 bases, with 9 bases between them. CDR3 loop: CASSTTEGNTIYF. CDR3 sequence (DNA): TGCGCCAGCAGCACGACGGAAGGAAACACCATATATTTT. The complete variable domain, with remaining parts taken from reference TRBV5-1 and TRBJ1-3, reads KAGVTQTPRYLIKTRGQQVTLSCSPISGHRSVSWYQQTPGQGLQFLFEYFSETQRNKGNFPGRFSGRQFSNSRSEMNVSTLELGDSALYLCASSTTEGNTIYFGEGSWLTVV.

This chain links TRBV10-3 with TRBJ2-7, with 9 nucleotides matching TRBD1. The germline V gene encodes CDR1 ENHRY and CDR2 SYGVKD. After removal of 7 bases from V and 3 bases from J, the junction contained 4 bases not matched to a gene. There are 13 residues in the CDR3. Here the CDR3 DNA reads TGTGCCATCACCGGGACAGGGAGCTACGAGCAGTACTTC. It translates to CAITGTGSYEQYF.

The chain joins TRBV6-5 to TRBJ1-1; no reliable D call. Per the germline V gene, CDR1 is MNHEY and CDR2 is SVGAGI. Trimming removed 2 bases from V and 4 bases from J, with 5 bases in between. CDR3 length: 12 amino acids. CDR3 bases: TGTGCCAGCAGTTACGGTCCCACTGAAGCTTTCTTT. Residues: CASSYGPTEAFF.

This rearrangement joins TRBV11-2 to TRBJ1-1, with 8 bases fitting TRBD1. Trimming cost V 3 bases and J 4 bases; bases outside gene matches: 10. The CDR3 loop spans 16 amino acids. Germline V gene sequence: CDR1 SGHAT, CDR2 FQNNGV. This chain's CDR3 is CASSFKLGQGGTEAFF. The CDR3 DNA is TGTGCCAGCAGCTTTAAATTAGGACAGGGTGGCACTGAAGCTTTCTTT.

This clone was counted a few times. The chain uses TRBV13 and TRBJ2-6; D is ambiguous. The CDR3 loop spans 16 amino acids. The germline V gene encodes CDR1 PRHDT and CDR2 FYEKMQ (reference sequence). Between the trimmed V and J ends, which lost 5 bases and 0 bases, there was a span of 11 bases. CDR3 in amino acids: CASSPSRSSGANVLTF. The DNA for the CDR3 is TGTGCCAGCAGCCCTTCTCGATCCTCTGGGGCCAACGTCCTGACTTTC.

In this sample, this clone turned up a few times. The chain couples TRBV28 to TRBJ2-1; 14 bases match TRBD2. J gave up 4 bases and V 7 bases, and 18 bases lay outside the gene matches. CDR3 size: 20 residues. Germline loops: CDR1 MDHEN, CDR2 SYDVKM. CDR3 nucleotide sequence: TGTGCCAGCACCGCAACCGGGACTAGCGGGAGTCCGCCCCCATACAATGAGCAGTTCTTC. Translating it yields CASTATGTSGSPPPYNEQFF.